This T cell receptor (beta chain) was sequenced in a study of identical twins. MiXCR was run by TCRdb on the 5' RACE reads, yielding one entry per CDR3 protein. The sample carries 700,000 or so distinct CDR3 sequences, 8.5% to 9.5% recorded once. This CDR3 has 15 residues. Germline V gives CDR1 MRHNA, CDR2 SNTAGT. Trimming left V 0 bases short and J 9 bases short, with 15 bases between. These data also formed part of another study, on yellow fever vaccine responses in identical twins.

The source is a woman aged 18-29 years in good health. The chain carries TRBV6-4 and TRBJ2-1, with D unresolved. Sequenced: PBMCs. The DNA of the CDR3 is TGTGCCAGCAGTGACTCGTTTGGAGTAATGACTGAGCAGTTCTTC. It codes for CASSDSFGVMTEQFF.